Below are 29 T cell receptor beta chains sequenced from a single sample in a study of identical twins. MiXCR, run by TCRdb on the 5' RACE reads, gives a single entry per CDR3 protein. The table has approximately 230,000 distinct CDR3 sequences, 6.5% seen once. The same sample was also used in a study of T cells expressing NK-cell markers.

The sequencing sample was made of CD8+ T cells sorted from blood. The receptor set was obtained from a young woman in good health.

This clonotype came up a few times. This rearrangement joins TRBV7-9 to TRBJ2-1; 7 nucleotides line up with TRBD1. The V segment lost 1 base and the J segment 4 bases; nucleotides outside the gene matches: 10. There are 17 residues in the CDR3. Per germline, CDR1 SEHNR and CDR2 FQNEAQ (reference sequence). CDR3 region: CASSLEYRGLVYNEQFF. CDR3 in DNA: TGTGCCAGCAGCTTAGAATACAGGGGCTTGGTATACAATGAGCAGTTCTTC.

The V gene is TRBV12-3 or TRBV12-4, the J gene TRBJ2-2, with 10 bases that match TRBD2. With V trimmed by 2 bases and J by 6 bases, 0 bases remained unmatched. The CDR3 is 14 residues long. As DNA, the CDR3 is TGTGCCAGCAGTTTACTAGCGGGGGCCGGGGAGCTGTTTTTT. The encoded protein is CASSLLAGAGELFF.

Ten or more counts support this clonotype. The chain recombines TRBV7-9 with TRBJ1-4; 10 nucleotides agree with TRBD1. CDR1 and CDR2 (germline): SEHNR, FQNEAQ (reference sequence). With V trimmed by 5 bases and J by 11 bases, 8 bases remained unmatched. This CDR3 is 14 amino acids long. The CDR3 here is CASSTGQGVKKLFF. CDR3 nucleotides: TGTGCCAGCAGCACAGGACAGGGGGTGAAGAAACTGTTTTTT.

The chain joins TRBV12-5 to TRBJ2-7; D might be TRBD1 or TRBD2, each matching 5 bases. The germline V and J ends were trimmed by 1 base and 6 bases, with 13 bases remaining between them. The CDR3 length is 14 residues. CDR1 is LGHNT, CDR2 FRNRAP, per germline. CDR3 residues: CASGLGGVNSEQYF. In nucleotides, the CDR3 is TGTGCTAGTGGTTTGGGAGGGGTTAACAGCGAGCAGTACTTC.

This clonotype was detected only a few times. This chain connects TRBV27 to TRBJ2-4, with D hard to call. The CDR3 has 16 residues. The germline CDR1 and CDR2 sequences are MNHEY and SMNVEV (reference sequence). Trimming left V 5 bases short and J 2 bases short, with 16 bases between. The CDR3 nucleotides are TGTGCCAGCAGTCCCCACGTGGAGCCCCCCAAAAACATTCAGTACTTC. Translating it yields CASSPHVEPPKNIQYF.

The table lists this clonotype with many counts. The chain joins TRBV24-1 to TRBJ1-5; unclear D gene. The CDR3 loop spans 13 amino acids. Germline CDR1 KGHDR, CDR2 SFDVKD. Trimming took 5 bases from V and 0 from J, leaving 4 bases between them. In nucleotides, the CDR3 is TGTGCCACCAGTGCAAATAGCAATCAGCCCCAGCATTTT. Translation: CATSANSNQPQHF.

This clonotype was observed once. This chain connects TRBV11-2 to TRBJ2-7; maybe TRBD1 (6 bases). V was trimmed by 5 bases and J by 2 bases, leaving 7 bases between them. Germline V gene data show CDR1 as SGHAT and CDR2 as FQNNGV. The CDR3 extends over 12 amino acids. The CDR3 here is CASSRQAYEQYF. DNA for the CDR3: TGTGCCAGCAGCAGACAGGCCTACGAGCAGTACTTC.

The V and J genes are TRBV10-3 and TRBJ1-6; no definite D call. The germline V and J ends were trimmed by 0 bases and 9 bases, with 12 bases remaining between them. Germline-derived CDR1 and CDR2 are ENHRY and SYGVKD. The CDR3 runs 15 residues. In DNA, the CDR3 is TGTGCCATCAGTGAGTCGGAAGATTGGGGTTCACCCCTCCACTTT. This gives the protein CAISESEDWGSPLHF.

The chain has TRBV7-9 and TRBJ2-3, with no clear D. Trimming took 4 bases from V and 5 from J, leaving 22 bases between them. This CDR3 is built from 17 residues. Germline CDR1 is SEHNR and CDR2 is FQNEAQ (reference sequence). CDR3 DNA: TGTGCCAGCAGCTCCTCGGCCGGTCTAGGTATTGTAGATACGCAGTATTTT. It codes for CASSSSAGLGIVDTQYF. Complete variable domain (other parts from reference TRBV7-9 and TRBJ2-3): DTGVSQNPRHKITKRGQNVTFRCDPISEHNRLYWYRQTLGQGPEFLTYFQNEAQLEKSRLLSDRFSAERPKGSFSTLEIQRTEQGDSAMYLCASSSSAGLGIVDTQYFGPGTRLTVL.

This clonotype was counted ten times or more. The V and J genes are TRBV11-2 and TRBJ2-1; 11 nucleotides line up with TRBD2. V gave up 3 bases and J gave up 0 bases; unmatched junction bases: 7. The CDR3 runs 18 residues. The germline V gene has CDR1 SGHAT and CDR2 FQNNGV. The CDR3 DNA is TGTGCCAGCAGCTTCTTTAGCGGGAGGGTCAGCTCCTACAATGAGCAGTTCTTC. It encodes CASSFFSGRVSSYNEQFF. Together with reference TRBV11-2 and TRBJ2-1, the CDR3 gives the full variable domain: EAGVAQSPRYKIIEKRQSVAFWCNPISGHATLYWYQQILGQGPKLLIQFQNNGVVDDSQLPKDRFSAERLKGVDSTLKIQPAKLEDSAVYLCASSFFSGRVSSYNEQFFGPGTRLTVL.

This clonotype was seen a handful of times. The chain uses TRBV7-9 and TRBJ2-3, with D possibly being TRBD1 (6 bases). V dropped 2 bases and J dropped 6 bases, with 15 bases sitting between them. This CDR3 region has 15 residues. In germline, CDR1 is SEHNR, CDR2 FQNEAQ (reference sequence). In nucleotides, the CDR3 is TGTGCCAGCAGCTTAAAACAGGGACCCCACGATACGCAGTATTTT. Protein: CASSLKQGPHDTQYF. Variable domain in full (rest from reference TRBV7-9 and TRBJ2-3): DTGVSQNPRHKITKRGQNVTFRCDPISEHNRLYWYRQTLGQGPEFLTYFQNEAQLEKSRLLSDRFSAERPKGSFSTLEIQRTEQGDSAMYLCASSLKQGPHDTQYFGPGTRLTVL.

The V gene is TRBV3-1, the J gene TRBJ2-1; 8 nucleotides line up with TRBD2. V dropped 0 bases and J dropped 9; count of bases not matched to a gene: 10. The CDR3 is made up of 16 amino acids. Germline values: CDR1 LGHDT, CDR2 YNNKEL (reference sequence). CDR3: CASSQDQSGLEGEQFF. The CDR3 DNA sequence: TGTGCCAGCAGCCAAGATCAGTCGGGACTAGAGGGTGAGCAGTTCTTC.

V and J are TRBV7-9 and TRBJ2-6; TRBD1 agrees at 7 bases. The CDR3 runs to 16 residues. V gave up 4 bases and J gave up 0 bases; unmatched junction bases: 3. Germline V gene data show CDR1 as SEHNR and CDR2 as FQNEAQ (reference sequence). CDR3 nucleotides: TGTGCCAGCAGCTCTTCAGGGGGCTCTGGGGCCAACGTCCTGACTTTC. Residues: CASSSSGGSGANVLTF.

In this sample, this clonotype turned up many times. V is TRBV25-1 and J is TRBJ1-1, with no clear D. Germline V gene data show CDR1 as MGHDK and CDR2 as SYGVNS. The CDR3 length is 11 residues. V was cut by 4 bases and J by 5 bases, with 5 bases left in between. CDR3 DNA sequence: TGTGCCAGCAGTGGGTGGACTGAAGCTTTCTTT. Its protein product is CASSGWTEAFF.

This clonotype has a count of ten or more. This chain joins TRBV12-3 or TRBV12-4 and TRBJ1-5; D possibly corresponds to TRBD1 (6 bases). The germline V and J ends were trimmed by 8 bases and 7 bases, with 24 bases remaining between them. CDR3 length equals 16 residues. For the CDR3, the DNA is TGTGCCAGCCGTGGGGCGGATGGGGGGCGCGGGCAGCCCCAGCATTTT. Residues: CASRGADGGRGQPQHF.

The V call is TRBV29-1, the J call TRBJ1-1; a possible D gene is TRBD1 (5 bases). CDR3 length equals 15 residues. The germline V gene has CDR1 SQVTM and CDR2 ANQGSEA. V was shortened by 7 bases and J by 1 base, with 19 bases between the two germline ends. CDR3 nucleotides: TGCAGCGCTAACGGGGGGTTCGATGGGAACACTGAAGCTTTCTTT. It specifies CSANGGFDGNTEAFF.

The chain employs TRBV7-9 and TRBJ1-2, with D maybe TRBD1 (5 bases). CDR1 is SEHNR and CDR2 is FQNEAQ in the germline V gene (reference sequence). Trimming removed 3 bases at V and 12 bases at J, with 23 bases between. This CDR3 is 15 amino acids long. In DNA, the CDR3 is TGTGCCAGCAGCTTTGGGATCGGGGGGGGTTCGTGGGACACCTTC. Amino acid sequence: CASSFGIGGGSWDTF. Drawing the rest from reference TRBV7-9 and TRBJ1-2, the complete variable domain is DTGVSQNPRHKITKRGQNVTFRCDPISEHNRLYWYRQTLGQGPEFLTYFQNEAQLEKSRLLSDRFSAERPKGSFSTLEIQRTEQGDSAMYLCASSFGIGGGSWDTFGSGTRLTVV.

This clonotype was observed a handful of times. The chain recombines TRBV2 with TRBJ2-5; the match to TRBD2 covers 8 bases. Per the germline V gene, CDR1 is SNHLY and CDR2 is FYNNEI. The CDR3 runs to 18 residues. V dropped 4 bases and J dropped 2; count of bases not matched to a gene: 15. The CDR3 coding sequence is TGTGCCAGCAGTGGGCCAGCGGGGGCCCTAAGAAGGCAAGAGACCCAGTACTTC. Translating gives CASSGPAGALRRQETQYF.

This clonotype has more than one count but fewer than ten. This chain joins TRBV3-1 and TRBJ2-2; 7 bases match TRBD2. The CDR3 covers 17 residues. Trimming removed 1 base from V and 7 bases from J; junction bases left unmatched: 12. Per germline, CDR1 LGHDT and CDR2 YNNKEL (reference sequence). The DNA of the CDR3 is TGTGCCAGCAGCCAAGGTTCCCTAGCGGTAGAGATCGGGGAGCTGTTTTTT. Translated: CASSQGSLAVEIGELFF.

The genes are TRBV7-9 and TRBJ2-7; 8 positions agree with TRBD1. This CDR3 comprises 16 residues. Looked up from germline, CDR1 is SEHNR and CDR2 is FQNEAQ (reference sequence). J lost 1 base, V lost 4 bases, and 9 bases had no gene match. The CDR3 loop reads CASSSLAGQGSYEQYF. CDR3 bases: TGTGCCAGCAGCTCCCTGGCAGGACAGGGATCCTACGAGCAGTACTTC.

The chain uses TRBV29-1 and TRBJ2-7; D perhaps matches TRBD2 (6 bases). The CDR3 spans 13 residues. The germline V gene has CDR1 SQVTM and CDR2 ANQGSEA. With 7 bases removed from V and 3 bases from J, the gap between germline ends came to 16 bases. CDR3: CSGLGEEDYEQYF. The CDR3 region has the DNA TGCAGCGGGCTAGGGGAGGAGGACTACGAGCAGTACTTC.

The chain links TRBV30 to TRBJ2-7; 15 bases fit TRBD2. The CDR3 totals 14 residues. CDR1 and CDR2 (germline): GTSNPN, SVGIG (reference sequence). With V trimmed by 4 bases and J by 6 bases, 4 bases remained unmatched. The CDR3 nucleotides are TGTGCCTGGAACCCGGGACTAGCGGGAGGCGAGCAGTACTTC. It yields the protein CAWNPGLAGGEQYF.

This clonotype was detected only a few times. The chain couples TRBV27 to TRBJ2-7, with 9 bases fitting TRBD1. Per germline, CDR1 MNHEY and CDR2 SMNVEV (reference sequence). With V trimmed by 6 bases and J by 4 bases, 10 bases remained unmatched. The CDR3 sequence is 15 residues long. CDR3 sequence reads: CASRRSQGAGYEQYF. CDR3 DNA: TGTGCCAGCAGGAGATCACAGGGGGCTGGGTACGAGCAGTACTTC.

This clonotype was detected a few times. This chain links TRBV25-1 with TRBJ2-7; D is undetermined. This CDR3 contains 15 residues. Trimming cost V 1 base and J 2 bases, with 12 bases left between them. Germline CDR1 reads MGHDK; CDR2 reads SYGVNS. CDR3 DNA: TGTGCCAGCAGTGAATTAACAGAACAGCCCTACGAGCAGTACTTC. Translating it yields CASSELTEQPYEQYF.

The V gene is TRBV19, the J gene TRBJ2-4, with D hard to call. V dropped 3 bases and J dropped 9 bases, with 6 bases sitting between them. The CDR3 consists of 11 residues. Germline-derived CDR1 and CDR2 are LNHDA and SQIVND (reference sequence). CDR3 in amino acids: CASSMPGIQYF. CDR3 DNA: TGTGCCAGTAGTATGCCGGGCATTCAGTACTTC.

The chain joins TRBV11-3 to TRBJ2-7, with unresolved D. The V and J ends lost 4 bases and 5 bases respectively, with 12 bases between them. The CDR3 consists of 13 residues. The V gene's germline CDR1 is SGHNT and CDR2 YENEEA. The CDR3 DNA reads as TGTGCCAGCAGCTCCGGACCCCGCCACGAGCAGTACTTC. Its translation: CASSSGPRHEQYF.

The sample holds a few counts of this clonotype. The chain employs TRBV7-9 and TRBJ2-7; 10 nucleotides agree with TRBD1. Germline loops: CDR1 SEHNR, CDR2 FQNEAQ (reference sequence). The CDR3 runs 15 residues. Trimming cost V 5 bases and J 4 bases; bases outside gene matches: 8. The DNA for the CDR3 is TGTGCCAGCAGCCCCCGGACAGGGGGAAATTACGAGCAGTACTTC. As protein: CASSPRTGGNYEQYF.

This clonotype was recorded at least ten times. The chain has TRBV12-3 or TRBV12-4 and TRBJ2-1; TRBD2 might be the D (5 bases). The CDR3 is 14 amino acids. V dropped 3 bases and J dropped 7 bases, with 13 bases sitting between them. CDR3 sequence reads: CASSFIGLLNEQFF. CDR3 DNA sequence: TGTGCCAGCAGTTTTATAGGACTCTTAAATGAGCAGTTCTTC.

This sequence joins TRBV7-9 and TRBJ2-1; weak D call: TRBD1 (6 bases). The CDR3 covers 15 residues. Germline CDR1 is SEHNR and CDR2 is FQNEAQ (reference sequence). V lost 6 bases to trimming and J lost 14 bases, with 26 bases between them. CDR3 amino acids: CASRLTRDTTASKFF. CDR3 sequence (DNA): TGTGCCAGCAGACTGACTCGGGACACCACTGCCTCGAAGTTCTTC.